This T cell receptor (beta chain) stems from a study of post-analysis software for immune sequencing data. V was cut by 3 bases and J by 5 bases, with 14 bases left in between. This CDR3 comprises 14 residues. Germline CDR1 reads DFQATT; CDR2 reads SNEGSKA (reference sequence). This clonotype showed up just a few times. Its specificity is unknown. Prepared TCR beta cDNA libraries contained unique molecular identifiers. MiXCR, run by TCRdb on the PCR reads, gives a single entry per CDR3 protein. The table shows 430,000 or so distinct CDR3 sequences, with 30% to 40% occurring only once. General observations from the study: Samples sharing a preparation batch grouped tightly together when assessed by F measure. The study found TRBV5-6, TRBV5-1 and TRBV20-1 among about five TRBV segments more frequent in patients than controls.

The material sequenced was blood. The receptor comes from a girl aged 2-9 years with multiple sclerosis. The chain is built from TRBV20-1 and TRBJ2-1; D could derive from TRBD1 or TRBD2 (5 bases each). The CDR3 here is CSARGPRGHNEQFF. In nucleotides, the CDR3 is TGCAGTGCTAGGGGGCCACGGGGCCACAATGAGCAGTTCTTC.